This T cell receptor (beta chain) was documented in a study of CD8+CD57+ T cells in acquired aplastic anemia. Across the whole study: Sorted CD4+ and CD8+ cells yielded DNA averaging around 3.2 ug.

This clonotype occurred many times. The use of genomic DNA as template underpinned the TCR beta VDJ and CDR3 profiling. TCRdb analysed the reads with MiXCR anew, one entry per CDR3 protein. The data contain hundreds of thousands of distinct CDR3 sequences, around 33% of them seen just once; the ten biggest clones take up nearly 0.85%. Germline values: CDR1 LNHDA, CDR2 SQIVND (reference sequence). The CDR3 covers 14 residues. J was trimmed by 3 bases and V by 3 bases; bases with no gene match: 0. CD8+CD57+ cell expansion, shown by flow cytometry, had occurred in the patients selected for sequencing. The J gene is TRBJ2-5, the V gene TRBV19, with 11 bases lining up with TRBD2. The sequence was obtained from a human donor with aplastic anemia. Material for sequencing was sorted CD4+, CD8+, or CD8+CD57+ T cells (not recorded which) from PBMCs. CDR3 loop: CASSMTSGEETQYF. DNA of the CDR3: TGTGCCAGTAGTATGACTAGCGGGGAAGAGACCCAGTACTTC.